This record looks at one T cell receptor (beta chain) sequence and its context. The sample carries other DNA sequences with the same CDR3. This record comes from a study of shared clonotypes between healthy human individuals. The naive CD8 population came from CD45RO-negative cells selected for CCR7, without terminally differentiated effector memory CD45RA+ cells. The test was conducted at deep level. Method: immunoSEQ multiplex PCR; TCRdb's copy keeps in-frame clones and lacks some. The sample contains approximately 2,200,000 clones, 90% to 95% of which appear only once. V was trimmed by 1 base and J by 0 bases, leaving 10 bases between them. CDR1 is SGHAT, CDR2 FQNNGV, per germline. CDR3 size: 16 residues.

Sequencing was carried out using naive CD8+ T cells from PBMCs. The chain couples TRBV11-2 to TRBJ2-1; the D gene is possibly TRBD2 (5 bases). The sequence was obtained from a man younger than 35 in good health. Some clones in this sample may be carry-over from other donors' samples. The CDR3 sequence: CASSLGPGSSYNEQFF. The CDR3, as DNA: TGTGCCAGCAGCTTAGGGCCTGGGAGCTCCTACAATGAGCAGTTCTTC.